This entry features one T cell receptor (beta chain) sequence. Its antigen is currently unknown. This CDR3 has 17 amino acids. Germline trimming cut 2 bases from V and 7 bases from J; bases unmatched to any gene: 11. CDR1 is SGHTA and CDR2 is FQGNSA in the germline V gene. This sample was included in a study of vaccination and CD4 T cells after COVID-19. Study-level information: From HCoV-229E, HCoV-OC43, HCoV-NL63 and SARS-CoV-2, overlapping spike peptides were used to stimulate the cells.

Treatment of the sample: approximately nine-day PBMC culture with coronavirus spike peptide pools or control peptides (ViraFEST assay). An Oncomine TCR Beta short-read assay was used to sequence the DNA from cultured CD4+ T cells. TCRdb processed the PCR reads anew with MiXCR; each CDR3 protein has one entry. The sample includes about 20,000 distinct CDR3 sequences, approximately 61% seen only once; the top ten take about 3.7%. The rearrangement uses TRBV7-2 and TRBJ1-6; TRBD1 matches at 7 bases. The TCR sequence derives from a human donor who had recovered from COVID-19. The material sequenced was CD4+ T cells from blood, cultured in vitro. In DNA form, the CDR3 reads TGTGCCAGCAGCTTATTCCGGCAGGGGGTCTCAAATTCACCCCTCCACTTT. This codes for CASSLFRQGVSNSPLHF.